A selection of T cell receptor beta chains follows, all from one sample in a study of Graves' ophthalmopathy and Graves' hyperthyroidism. TCRdb passed the multiplex PCR reads through MiXCR, listing each CDR3 protein once. The sample consists of 650,000 to 900,000 distinct CDR3 sequences, 40% of them appearing once. Sequenced material: peripheral blood. These receptors originate from an adult man with Graves' ophthalmopathy. Each CDR3 is given with its conserved first and last residue. D genes are given only for firm matches. Some rows have no size entry. The others give once, few or many, or a class for an expanded clone.

V gene	D gene	clone size	J gene	CDR3 DNA	CDR3 protein
TRBV19	NA	NA	TRBJ1-3	TGTGCCAGTAGTATCGACGGGGGAAACGGAAACACCATATATTTT	CASSIDGGNGNTIYF
TRBV11-2	TRBD2	NA	TRBJ2-7	TGTGCCAGCAGCTTAGGGGCCAGGGACTACGAGTCGGAGCAGTACTTC	CASSLGARDYESEQYF
TRBV25-1	TRBD1	NA	TRBJ2-5	TGCGCCAGCAGCCAACCCGACAGGGCGGAGGAGACCCAGTACTTC	CASSQPDRAEETQYF
TRBV11-2	NA	many	TRBJ1-1	TGTGCCAGCAGCCGCCCGAACACTGAAGCTTTCTTT	CASSRPNTEAFF
TRBV7-8	NA	NA	TRBJ2-3	TGCGCCAGCAGCTTAGTTCGGCGGTCAGATACGCAGTATTTT	CASSLVRRSDTQYF
TRBV10-1	NA	NA	TRBJ2-7	TGCGCCAGCAGTGAGTCGACTACCCACGAGCAGTACTTC	CASSESTTHEQYF
TRBV7-2	NA	few	TRBJ1-1	TGTGCCAGCAGCTTAGATTTCCAGGGGAACACTGAAGCTTTCTTT	CASSLDFQGNTEAFF
TRBV20-1	TRBD1	NA	TRBJ1-1	TGCAGTGCTACGGGACAGGGGTATAACACTGAAGCTTTCTTT	CSATGQGYNTEAFF
TRBV19	TRBD1	few	TRBJ2-7	TGTGCCAGTAGTATCGCTTGGTTTCCCGGGACAGGGGCGATCGGCGAGCAGTACTTC	CASSIAWFPGTGAIGEQYF
TRBV15	NA	many	TRBJ2-7	TGTGCCACCAGCAGAGACAGGGGCTCCATCTACGAGCAGTACTTC	CATSRDRGSIYEQYF
TRBV7-2	NA	NA	TRBJ1-1	TGTGCCAGCAAACCGGGGGGGCGCACTGAAGCTTTCTTT	CASKPGGRTEAFF
TRBV12-3/TRBV12-4	NA	NA	TRBJ2-2	TGTGCCAGCGAAGAATGGGGGGAGCTGTTTTTT	CASEEWGELFF